This T cell receptor (beta chain) is drawn from a study of blood T cell repertoires in COVID-19 (dated by TCRdb to 2018 to 2021). Background for the entire study: The collaborator samples originated in the United States, Italy and Spain and spanned the acute and convalescent phases of COVID-19. Subjects who had been exposed to COVID-19, were actively infected with it, or had recovered from it provided the deeply sampled blood TCRbeta repertoires that made up the dataset. A de-identified subject ID, COVID-19 status, age in years and sex were almost always included in the sample metadata. HLA class I and class II types, where available, came from metadata supplied by the sample provider rather than from assay-based typing. The samples were drawn from the first 160 participants of the ongoing ImmuneRACE study and from 1,254 subjects provided by 6 global collaborators. The prospective study material was composed of cDNA or gDNA derived from T cells, B-cell-depleted T cells, or PBMCs. The repertoires were made available in a free public database intended to serve as a resource for research on the immune response to SARS-CoV-2. Points the paper makes about the study in general: Clinical and demographic metadata were provided uncurated, with the amount varying by source and participant.

Taken from the germline V gene (reference sequence), the CDR1 and CDR2 loops are LNHDA and SQIVND. Relative to germline, V is 4 bases shorter and J is 0 bases shorter, with 13 bases between their ends. Counted from cysteine to phenylalanine, this CDR3 has 15 amino acids. Solely the CDR3 DNA is kept, with 45 bases framed from the first base. The immunoSEQ Assay, a bias-controlled multiplex PCR, was used to amplify TCRbeta CDR3 regions from genomic DNA. Regarding the original processing steps: Nucleated cell counts per sample were estimated from amplification of reference gene primers within the assay. Sequence reads were collapsed and filtered to measure the absolute abundance of every unique TCRbeta CDR3 rearrangement. For each sample, productive Simpson clonality was calculated by taking the square root of Simpson's diversity index across productive rearrangements. TCRdb limited this immuneACCESS table to in-frame rearrangements with V and J called. A share of clones is missing; checked studies link under half to unresolved V genes, and the rest is unexplained. Clone size and the V and J calls come from that table; the DNA yielded D and trimming. For this sample the table gives about 81,000 clones, of which 90% to 95% were detected only once. The leading ten clones occupy approximately 4.2% of the sample.

As for this clone: Its target antigen remains unknown. Per-base qualities were not stored, and no clone one base away is much larger.

Collaborating institutions collected whole blood in K2EDTA tubes following their own protocols. For TCRbeta analysis, collaborators shipped samples as frozen whole blood, isolated PBMCs, or DNA extracted from either of those sample types. This receptor was identified in a human donor with active COVID-19. The donor label of this sample is uncertain. Sequenced sample: peripheral blood. Here the chain combines TRBV19 and TRBJ2-7; there is no confident call for the D gene. CDR3 loop: CASSTRQRNSYEQYF. The sequenced DNA is TGTGCCAGTAGTACCCGACAACGGAACTCCTACGAGCAGTACTTC.